This record concerns one TCR beta chain sequence. This record comes from a study of blood T cell repertoires in COVID-19. Overall study: Sites in the United States, Italy and Spain provided acute and convalescent COVID-19 samples. Sources were T cells, B-cell-depleted T cells, or PBMCs; the material itself was cDNA or gDNA.

The germline V gene has CDR1 MDHEN and CDR2 SYDVKM. The V segment lost 5 bases and the J segment 10 bases; nucleotides outside the gene matches: 9. This CDR3 is built from 14 residues. Authors' processing steps: Estimation of nucleated cell counts relied on the amplification of reference gene primers. Assay: immunoSEQ multiplex PCR; the TCRdb copy retains only in-frame clones and omits some. Clone size and the V and J calls come from that table; the DNA yielded D and trimming. The profile shows tens of thousands of clones, more than 70% of them singletons. The V and J genes are TRBV28 and TRBJ1-4; 8 bases match TRBD1. This clonotype originated in a human donor in a cohort sampled during active COVID-19. Input material: peripheral blood. In DNA form, the CDR3 reads TGTGCCAGCAGTCTAGACAGGGGTCCGGGAAAACTGTTTTTT. Translation gives CASSLDRGPGKLFF.